The clone carrying this T cell receptor (beta chain) was counted a single time. The data belong to a study of blood T cell repertoires in COVID-19. TCRdb's table, derived via immunoSEQ multiplex PCR, lists solely in-frame clones and lacks some. Of about 160,000 clones listed, around 91% are singletons. The CDR3 covers 13 residues. V shed 6 bases and J shed 10 bases, with 15 bases lying between them. From germline, CDR1 is MNHEY and CDR2 SMNVEV (reference sequence). The origin of this receptor is a young man with COVID-19, enrolled during active disease. Sequences were obtained from peripheral blood. This sequence joins TRBV27 and TRBJ1-4; possibly TRBD1 for D (6 bases). The CDR3 here is CASSPRQAGKLFF. The CDR3 nucleotides read TGTGCCAGCAGCCCCCGACAGGCTGGAAAACTGTTTTTT.